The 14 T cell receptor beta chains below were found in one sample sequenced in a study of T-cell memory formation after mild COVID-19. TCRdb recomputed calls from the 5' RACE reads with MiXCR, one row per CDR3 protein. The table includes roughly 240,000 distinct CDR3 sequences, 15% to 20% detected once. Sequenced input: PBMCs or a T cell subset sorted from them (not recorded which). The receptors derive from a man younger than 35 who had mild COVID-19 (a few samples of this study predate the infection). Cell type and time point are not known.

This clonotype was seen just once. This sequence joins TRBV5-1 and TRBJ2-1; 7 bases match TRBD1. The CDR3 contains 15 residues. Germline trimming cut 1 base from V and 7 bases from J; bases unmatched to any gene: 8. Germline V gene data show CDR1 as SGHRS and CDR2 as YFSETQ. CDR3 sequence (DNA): TGCGCCAGCAGCTTGAGAGGGGGCGCCGGGAATGAGCAGTTCTTC. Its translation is CASSLRGGAGNEQFF.

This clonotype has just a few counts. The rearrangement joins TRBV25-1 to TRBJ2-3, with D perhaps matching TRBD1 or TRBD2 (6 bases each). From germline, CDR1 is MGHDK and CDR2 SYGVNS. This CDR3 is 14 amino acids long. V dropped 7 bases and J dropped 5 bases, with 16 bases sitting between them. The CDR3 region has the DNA TGTGCCAGCACGACAGGAGGGCATAGAGATACGCAGTATTTT. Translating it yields CASTTGGHRDTQYF.

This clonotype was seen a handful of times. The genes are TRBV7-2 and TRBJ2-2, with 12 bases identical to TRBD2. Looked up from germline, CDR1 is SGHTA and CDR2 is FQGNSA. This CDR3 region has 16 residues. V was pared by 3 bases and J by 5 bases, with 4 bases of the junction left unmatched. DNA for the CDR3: TGTGCCAGCAGCTTTACTAGCGGGGGGTGGACCGGGGAGCTGTTTTTT. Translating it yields CASSFTSGGWTGELFF.

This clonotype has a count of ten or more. The CDR3 bases are TGTGCCAGCAGCTTATCGGGAGTTCCCTATGGCTACACCTTC. This codes for CASSLSGVPYGYTF. The V gene is TRBV2, the J gene TRBJ1-2; no definite D call. Trimming cost V 6 bases and J 4 bases, with 15 bases left between them. The CDR3 extends over 14 amino acids. From germline, CDR1 is SNHLY and CDR2 FYNNEI.

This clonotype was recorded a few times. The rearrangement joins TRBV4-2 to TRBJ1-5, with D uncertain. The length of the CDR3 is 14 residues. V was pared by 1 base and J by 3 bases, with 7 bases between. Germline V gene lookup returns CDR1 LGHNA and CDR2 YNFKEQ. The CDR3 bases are TGTGCCAGCAGCCAAGGACAAATCAATCAGCCCCAGCATTTT. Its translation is CASSQGQINQPQHF.

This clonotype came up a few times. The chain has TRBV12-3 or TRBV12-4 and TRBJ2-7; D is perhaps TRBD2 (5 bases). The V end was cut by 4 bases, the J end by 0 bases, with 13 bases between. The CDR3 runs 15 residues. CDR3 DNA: TGTGCCAGCAGTTCCCCCGGGATGGTCTCCTACGAGCAGTACTTC. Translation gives CASSSPGMVSYEQYF.

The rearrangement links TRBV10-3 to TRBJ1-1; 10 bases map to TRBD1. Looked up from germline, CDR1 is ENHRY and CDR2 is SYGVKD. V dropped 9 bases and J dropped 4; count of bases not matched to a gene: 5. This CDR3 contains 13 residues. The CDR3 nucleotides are TGTGCCATGCAGGGACAGGGGACCACTGAAGCTTTCTTT. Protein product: CAMQGQGTTEAFF.

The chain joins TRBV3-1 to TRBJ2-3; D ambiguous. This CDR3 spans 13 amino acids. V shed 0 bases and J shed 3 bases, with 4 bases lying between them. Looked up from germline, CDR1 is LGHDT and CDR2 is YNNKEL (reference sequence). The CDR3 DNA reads TGTGCCAGCAGCCAAGATTTTACAGATACGCAGTATTTT. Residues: CASSQDFTDTQYF.

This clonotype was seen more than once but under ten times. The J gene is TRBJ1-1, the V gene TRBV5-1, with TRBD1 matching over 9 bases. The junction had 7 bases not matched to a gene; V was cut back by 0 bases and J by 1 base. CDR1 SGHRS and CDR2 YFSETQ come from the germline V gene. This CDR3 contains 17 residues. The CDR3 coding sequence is TGCGCCAGCAGCTTGGTGGACAGGGGAACCTGGAACACTGAAGCTTTCTTT. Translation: CASSLVDRGTWNTEAFF.

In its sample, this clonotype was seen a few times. CDR3 amino acids: CSAGDTQIKSTEAFF. As DNA, the CDR3 is TGCAGTGCCGGGGACACCCAAATCAAGAGCACTGAAGCTTTCTTT. This chain connects TRBV20-1 to TRBJ1-1, with a possible D match to TRBD1 (6 bases). The germline V gene encodes CDR1 DFQATT and CDR2 SNEGSKA (reference sequence). This CDR3 is built from 15 residues. Trimming took 6 bases from V and 4 from J, leaving 21 bases between them.

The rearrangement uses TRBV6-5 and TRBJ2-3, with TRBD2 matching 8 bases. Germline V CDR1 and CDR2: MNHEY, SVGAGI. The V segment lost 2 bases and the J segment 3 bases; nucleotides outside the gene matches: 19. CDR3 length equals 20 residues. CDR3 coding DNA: TGTGCCAGCAGTTACCGACGAGGCAAGAAAAGCGGGGGCCGAACAGATACGCAGTATTTT. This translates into CASSYRRGKKSGGRTDTQYF.

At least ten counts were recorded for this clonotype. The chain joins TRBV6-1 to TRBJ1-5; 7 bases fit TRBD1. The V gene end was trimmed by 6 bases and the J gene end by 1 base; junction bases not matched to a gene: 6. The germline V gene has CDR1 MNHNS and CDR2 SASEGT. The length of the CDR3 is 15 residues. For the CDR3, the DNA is TGTGCCAGCAGCAGGACAGGCGGGAGCAATCAGCCCCAGCATTTT. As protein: CASSRTGGSNQPQHF.

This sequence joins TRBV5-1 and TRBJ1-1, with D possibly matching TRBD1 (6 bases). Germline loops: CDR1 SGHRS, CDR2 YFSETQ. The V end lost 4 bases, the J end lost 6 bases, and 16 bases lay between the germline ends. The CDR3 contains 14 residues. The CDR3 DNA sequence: TGCGCCAGCAGCGAACAGGGAGGCAGGGCTGAAGCTTTCTTT. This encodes CASSEQGGRAEAFF. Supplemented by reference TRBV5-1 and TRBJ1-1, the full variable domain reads KAGVTQTPRYLIKTRGQQVTLSCSPISGHRSVSWYQQTPGQGLQFLFEYFSETQRNKGNFPGRFSGRQFSNSRSEMNVSTLELGDSALYLCASSEQGGRAEAFFGQGTRLTVV.

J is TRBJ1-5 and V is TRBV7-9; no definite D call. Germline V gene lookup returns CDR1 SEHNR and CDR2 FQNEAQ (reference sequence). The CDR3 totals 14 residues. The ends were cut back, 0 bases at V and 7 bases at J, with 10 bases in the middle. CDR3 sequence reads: CASSLAQKGQPQHF. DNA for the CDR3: TGTGCCAGCAGCTTAGCGCAGAAAGGGCAGCCCCAGCATTTT.